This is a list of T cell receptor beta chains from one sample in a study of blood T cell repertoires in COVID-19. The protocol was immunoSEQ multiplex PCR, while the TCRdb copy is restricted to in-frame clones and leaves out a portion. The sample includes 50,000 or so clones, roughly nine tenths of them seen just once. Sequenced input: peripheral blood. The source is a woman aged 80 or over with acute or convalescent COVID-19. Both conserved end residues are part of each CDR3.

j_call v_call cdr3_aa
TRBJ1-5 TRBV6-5 CASSPGQGRNQPQHF
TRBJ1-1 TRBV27 CASSSPGTGATEAFF
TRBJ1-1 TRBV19 CASRRGDRPDTEAFF
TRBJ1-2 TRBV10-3 CAISESRVGVTGGTGYTF
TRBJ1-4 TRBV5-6 CASSSRGGRANEKLFF
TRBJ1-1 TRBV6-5 CASRWDTSLNTEAFF
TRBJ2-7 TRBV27 CASSSTTLITYEQYF
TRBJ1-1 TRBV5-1 CASSPFGGGTEAFF
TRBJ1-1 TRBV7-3 CASSFSGRAPSTEAFF
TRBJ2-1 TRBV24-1 CATSDSSGRAPNEQFF
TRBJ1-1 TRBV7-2 CASSVPRTEAFF
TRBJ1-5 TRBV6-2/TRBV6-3 CASSYRQGNQPQHF
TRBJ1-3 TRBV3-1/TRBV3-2 CASSQRTEADTIYF
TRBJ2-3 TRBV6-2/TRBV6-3 CASSLVGGTDTQYF
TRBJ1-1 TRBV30 CACFGGPTEAFF
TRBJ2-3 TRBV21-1 CASSKASGNEGDTQYF
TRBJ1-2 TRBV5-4 CASSRTGRVDYGYTF
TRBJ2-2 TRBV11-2 CASSPTPGGLHTGELFF
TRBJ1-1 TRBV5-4 CASSQGQGRTLEAFF
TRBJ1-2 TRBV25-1 CASSVSGNYGYTF
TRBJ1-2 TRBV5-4 CASSLLTGGASNYGYTF
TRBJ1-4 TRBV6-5 CASEAGGTNEKLFF
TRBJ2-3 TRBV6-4 CASSVLAGSTDTQYF
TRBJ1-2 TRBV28 CASSSADRASGYTF
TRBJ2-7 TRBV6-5 CASSFGPYSYEQYF